The 3 T cell receptor beta chains listed next were all sequenced from one sample in a study of neurological immune-mediated disorders. TCRdb fed the 5' RACE reads into MiXCR, producing one record per CDR3 protein. The sample has approximately 40,000 distinct CDR3 sequences; roughly 13% are singletons. The sequencing sample was made of PBMCs. The receptors shown here come from a female donor in good health.

The chain has TRBV7-9 and TRBJ1-1, with 10 positions matching TRBD1. V lost 4 bases and J lost 5; bases outside the gene matches: 13. The germline CDR1 and CDR2 sequences are SEHNR and FQNEAQ (reference sequence). This CDR3 is built from 17 residues. CDR3 region: CASSSTRQGATGTEAFF. The CDR3, as DNA: TGTGCCAGCAGCTCTACCCGACAGGGGGCCACGGGGACTGAAGCTTTCTTT.

This sequence joins TRBV5-1 and TRBJ2-5; 7 bases fit TRBD1. The CDR3 sequence is 14 residues long. Germline V lookup: CDR1 SGHRS, CDR2 YFSETQ. V lost 4 bases, J lost 5 bases, and 8 bases stayed unmatched. The CDR3 protein is CASSTFTGEETQYF. CDR3 DNA sequence: TGCGCCAGCAGCACCTTTACAGGGGAGGAGACCCAGTACTTC.

Many counts were recorded for this clonotype. The chain carries TRBV12-3 or TRBV12-4 and TRBJ2-1, with D possibly called TRBD1 or TRBD2 (5 bases each). V lost 5 bases to trimming and J lost 9 bases, with 20 bases between them. The CDR3 has 15 residues. CDR3 sequence (DNA): TGTGCCAGCAGTCCTGGGACGGAAAGGCGCGGTGAGCAGTTCTTC. This translates into CASSPGTERRGEQFF.